This record looks at one TCR beta chain sequence and its context. The sample comes from a study of blood T cells in healthy people across ages. A J-beta primer mix and a sample-barcoded 5' primer were used in a second PCR of roughly 6 to 11 cycles. TCRdb passed the 5' RACE reads through MiXCR, listing each CDR3 protein once. The table has about 780,000 distinct CDR3 sequences, around half seen once. In germline, CDR1 is DFQATT, CDR2 SNEGSKA (reference sequence). The CDR3 has 12 residues. The chain employs TRBV20-1 and TRBJ1-2; perhaps TRBD1 as D (5 bases). The clonotype was recovered from a man older than 75 in good health. The specimen was blood. In DNA form, the CDR3 reads TGCAGCATCGCAAGGGGATCCTATGGCTACACCTTC. Protein product: CSIARGSYGYTF.